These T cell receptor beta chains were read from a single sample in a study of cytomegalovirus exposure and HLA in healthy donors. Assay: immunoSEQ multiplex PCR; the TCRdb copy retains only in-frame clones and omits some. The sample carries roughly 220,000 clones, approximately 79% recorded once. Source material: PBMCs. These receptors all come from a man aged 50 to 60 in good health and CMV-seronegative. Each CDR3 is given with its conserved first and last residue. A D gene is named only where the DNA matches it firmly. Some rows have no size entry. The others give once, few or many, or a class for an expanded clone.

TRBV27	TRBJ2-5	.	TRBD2	CASSSGLAGAIETQYF	TGTGCCAGCAGTTCCGGACTAGCGGGAGCTATAGAGACCCAGTACTTC
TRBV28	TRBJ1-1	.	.	CASSTGMVAFF	TGTGCCAGCAGTACCGGGATGGTAGCTTTCTTT
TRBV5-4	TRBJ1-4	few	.	CASSDRGTNEKLFF	TGTGCCAGCAGCGACAGAGGCACTAATGAAAAACTGTTTTTT
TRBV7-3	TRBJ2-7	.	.	CASSLMNGLAYEQYF	TGTGCCAGCAGCTTAATGAACGGGTTGGCCTACGAGCAGTACTTC
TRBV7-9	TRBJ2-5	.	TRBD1	CASSRDRQETQYF	TGTGCCAGCAGCCGGGACAGGCAAGAGACCCAGTACTTC
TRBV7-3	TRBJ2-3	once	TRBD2	CASSSGLAGDTQYF	TGTGCCAGCAGCTCGGGACTAGCGGGAGATACGCAGTATTTT
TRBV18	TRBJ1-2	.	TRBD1	CASSPGTEPYGYTF	TGTGCCAGCTCACCAGGGACAGAACCCTATGGCTACACCTTC
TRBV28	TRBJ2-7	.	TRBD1	CASTLRGGTGFEQYF	TGTGCCAGCACTTTAAGGGGGGGGACAGGGTTCGAGCAGTACTTC
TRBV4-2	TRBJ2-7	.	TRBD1	CASSTGQGASSYEQYF	TGTGCCAGCAGCACCGGACAGGGGGCTAGTTCCTACGAGCAGTACTTC
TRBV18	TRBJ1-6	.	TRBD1	CASSPPTDRGKGSPLHF	TGTGCCAGCTCACCACCGACGGACAGGGGGAAAGGATCACCCCTCCACTTT
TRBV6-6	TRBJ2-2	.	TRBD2	CASIGTRGIGELFF	TGTGCCAGCATCGGGACTAGGGGAATCGGGGAGCTGTTTTTT
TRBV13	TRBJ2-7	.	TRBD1	CASSLEGTGGYEQYF	TGTGCCAGCAGCTTAGAGGGGACAGGGGGCTACGAGCAGTACTTC
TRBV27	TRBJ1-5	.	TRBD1	CASSFRDRDQPQHF	TGTGCCAGCAGTTTTCGTGACAGGGACCAGCCCCAGCATTTT
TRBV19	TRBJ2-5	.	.	CASSIPSRETQYF	TGTGCCAGTAGTATTCCCTCTCGAGAGACCCAGTACTTC
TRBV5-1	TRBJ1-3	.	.	CASSYGPVESPGNTIYF	TGCGCCAGCAGCTATGGCCCTGTGGAGTCCCCGGGAAACACCATATATTTT
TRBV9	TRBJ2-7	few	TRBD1	CASSPRGQGDGYEQYF	TGTGCCAGCAGCCCTCGAGGGCAGGGGGACGGCTACGAGCAGTACTTC
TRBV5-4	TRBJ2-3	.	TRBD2	CASSRTSGTEDTQYF	TGTGCCAGCAGCCGGACTAGCGGGACCGAAGATACGCAGTATTTT
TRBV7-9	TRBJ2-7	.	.	CASSSSTRSYEQYF	TGTGCCAGCAGTTCTTCCACACGAAGTTACGAGCAGTACTTC
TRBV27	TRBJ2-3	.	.	CASSLGQLSTDTQYF	TGTGCCAGCAGTTTAGGGCAGCTGAGCACAGATACGCAGTATTTT
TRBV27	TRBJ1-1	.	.	CASSPPGMNTEAFF	TGTGCCAGCAGTCCTCCGGGGATGAACACTGAAGCTTTCTTT
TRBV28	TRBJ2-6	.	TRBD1	CASSSGTGSGANVLTF	TGTGCCAGCAGTTCAGGGACAGGGAGCGGGGCCAACGTCCTGACTTTC
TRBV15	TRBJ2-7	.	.	CATSRDLDPAYEQYF	TGTGCCACCAGCAGAGATCTAGACCCGGCCTACGAGCAGTACTTC
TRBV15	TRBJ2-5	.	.	CATSRGQVETQYF	TGTGCCACCAGCAGAGGCCAGGTAGAGACCCAGTACTTC
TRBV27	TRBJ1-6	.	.	CASSFYIAGSYNSPLHF	TGTGCCAGCAGTTTTTATATCGCGGGCTCCTATAATTCACCCCTCCACTTT
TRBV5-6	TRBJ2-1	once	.	CASSRGGPVTYNEQFF	TGTGCCAGCAGCAGGGGGGGACCAGTAACCTACAATGAGCAGTTCTTC
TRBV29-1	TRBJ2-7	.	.	CSVEDLRGGEQYF	TGCAGCGTTGAAGATCTAAGGGGTGGAGAGCAGTACTTC
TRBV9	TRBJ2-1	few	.	CASSVGHNEQFF	TGTGCCAGCAGCGTAGGGCACAATGAGCAGTTCTTC
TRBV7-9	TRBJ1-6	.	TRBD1	CASSPRQGKNSPLHF	TGTGCCAGCAGCCCCCGACAGGGCAAGAATTCACCCCTCCACTTT
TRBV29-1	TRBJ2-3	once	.	CSVVQSVFTDTQYF	TGCAGCGTTGTACAGTCCGTATTCACAGATACGCAGTATTTT
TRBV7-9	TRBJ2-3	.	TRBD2	CASSWTSGRVDTQYF	TGTGCCAGCAGCTGGACTAGCGGGAGGGTAGATACGCAGTATTTT
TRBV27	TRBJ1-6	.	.	CASSFYRAYNSPLHF	TGTGCCAGCAGTTTTTACAGGGCCTATAATTCACCCCTCCACTTT
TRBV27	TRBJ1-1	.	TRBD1	CASSLSAGGGTEAFF	TGTGCCAGCAGTTTATCGGCAGGGGGCGGCACTGAAGCTTTCTTT
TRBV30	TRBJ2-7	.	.	CAWSSQGGSYEQYF	TGTGCCTGGAGTAGCCAGGGCGGCTCCTACGAGCAGTACTTC
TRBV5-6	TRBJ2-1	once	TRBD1	CASSLFGQGIDEQFF	TGTGCCAGCAGCTTGTTTGGACAGGGGATCGATGAGCAGTTCTTC
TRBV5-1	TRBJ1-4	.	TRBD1	CASSPGQNEKLFF	TGCGCCAGCAGCCCGGGACAGAATGAAAAACTGTTTTTT
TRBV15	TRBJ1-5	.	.	CATSRDTGLNQPQHF	TGTGCCACCAGCAGAGATACGGGTCTCAATCAGCCCCAGCATTTT
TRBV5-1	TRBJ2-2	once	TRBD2	CASSLVAAGGTSGELFF	TGCGCCAGCAGCTTGGTCGCAGCGGGAGGGACGAGCGGGGAGCTGTTTTTT
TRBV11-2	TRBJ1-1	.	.	CASSPAANTEAFF	TGTGCCAGCAGCCCCGCGGCGAACACTGAAGCTTTCTTT
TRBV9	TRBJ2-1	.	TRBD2	CASSSRTDGLAGGLADEQFF	TGTGCCAGCAGCTCACGTACCGACGGACTAGCGGGAGGGTTGGCGGATGAGCAGTTCTTC
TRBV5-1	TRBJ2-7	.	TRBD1	CASSSPGQGSYEQYF	TGCGCCAGCAGCTCTCCGGGACAGGGGTCCTACGAGCAGTACTTC
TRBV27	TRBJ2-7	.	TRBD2	CASRVAGETYEQYF	TGTGCCAGCAGGGTAGCGGGAGAGACCTACGAGCAGTACTTC